This T cell receptor beta chain was identified during a study of T cells after posttransplantation cyclophosphamide. This clone has ten or more counts. Antigen: not known. The method was immunoSEQ multiplex PCR; TCRdb's version includes in-frame clones alone and lacks a portion of them. The sample is made up of tens of thousands of clones, none counted only once. Study-level results: Later post-transplant blood repertoires were often dominated by donor CD8+ memory clones.

The clonotype comes from a man in his forties in good health, CMV-negative, and a related stem cell transplant donor. Specimen: PBMCs.

For the CDR3, the DNA is TGTGCCAGCAGTTCAGGGGGCTCCTACGAGCAGTACTTC. Amino acid sequence: CASSSGGSYEQYF. The gene calls are TRBV27 and TRBJ2-7, with 7 bases identical to TRBD1. Trimming removed 4 bases from V and 0 bases from J; junction bases left unmatched: 0. CDR1 MNHEY and CDR2 SMNVEV come from the germline V gene (reference sequence). This CDR3 is built from 13 residues.